This is a list of T cell receptor beta chains from one sample in a study of shared clonotypes between healthy human individuals. Clones were sequenced by immunoSEQ multiplex PCR, and TCRdb holds only the in-frame ones, with some missing. Of around 550,000 clones listed, around 96% are singletons. Sequencing used naive CD8+ T cells sorted from blood. These receptors all come from a woman aged 25-40 years in good health. The CDR3 runs from the conserved cysteine through the conserved F or W. For some rows the clone size is stated as once, few or many, or as a class when expanded; others skip it.

TRBJ1-2 once TRBV5-4 CASSLAGTGVIFYGYTF
TRBJ1-1 NA TRBV4-2 CASSQEMRLGVNTEAFF
TRBJ2-3 once TRBV2 CASSPGLAGAAWSTDTQYF
TRBJ2-2 NA TRBV19 CASRGGGWTGELFF
TRBJ2-7 NA TRBV6-1 CASSATPGRDYEQYF
TRBJ1-1 NA TRBV5-4 CASSFGVTEAFF
TRBJ1-5 NA TRBV6-1 CASSPGGYSNQPQHF
TRBJ2-1 NA TRBV19 CASSIALRESYNEQFF
TRBJ2-3 NA TRBV27 CASSSVAGDTQYF
TRBJ1-1 once TRBV21-1 CASSKTVREGREGDTEAFF
TRBJ2-2 NA TRBV4-1 CASSHGGMGNTGELFF
TRBJ2-5 NA TRBV25-1 CASSVGETQYF
TRBJ1-2 NA TRBV6-5 CASRVMGALDGYTF
TRBJ2-3 NA TRBV5-6 CASSLNTDTQYF
TRBJ2-5 NA TRBV15 CATSGGAKQETQYF